This TCR beta chain was captured in a study of blood T cell repertoires in COVID-19. The data were produced by immunoSEQ multiplex PCR, yet TCRdb's version contains in-frame clones alone and is incomplete. Of 450,000 to 600,000 clones listed, roughly 90% were seen once; the top ten hold approximately 0.7%. CDR3 length: 15 amino acids. The V end was cut by 0 bases, the J end by 3 bases, with 13 bases between. Looked up from germline, CDR1 is SGDLS and CDR2 is YYNGEE. Specimen: PBMCs or T cells enriched from blood (not recorded which). The genes are TRBV9 and TRBJ2-7; D remains ambiguous. This TCR came from a young woman who had recovered from COVID-19. DNA of the CDR3: TGTGCCAGCAGCGTAGGGGTGGCGGATAACTACGAGCAGTACTTC. It encodes CASSVGVADNYEQYF. The full variable domain, completed using reference TRBV9 and TRBJ2-7, is DSGVTQTPKHLITATGQRVTLRCSPRSGDLSVYWYQQSLDQGLQFLIQYYNGEERAKGNILERFSAQQFPDLHSELNLSSLELGDSALYFCASSVGVADNYEQYFGPGTRLTVT.